This T cell receptor (beta chain) emerged from a study of tumor-infiltrating lymphocytes in primary liver carcinoma. Study-wide results and caveats: Without sorting, CD4+ versus CD8+ T cell repertoires were not compared.

Researchers generated TCR beta cDNA from about 460 ng of total RNA, relying on a constant-region primer. Three rounds of nested multiplex PCR with slightly modified ARM-PCR produced TCR beta libraries. Running 9 to 10 cycles apiece, the first two PCR rounds relied on TRBV1-TRBV30 forward primers together with a C-beta reverse primer. TCRdb itself ran the multiplex PCR reads through MiXCR, one entry per CDR3 protein. There are 310,000 or so distinct CDR3 sequences in the sample; roughly 61% occur only once, and under 8% lies in the top ten. Unsorted whole blood supplied the RNA, and germline DNA was extracted too. Patients had chronic HBV infection and were treatment-naive. With respect to this clonotype: Its target is not known. An end of the junction differs from the germline gene, which may be a read error.

CDR3 size: 12 residues. CDR1 and CDR2 (germline): MNHNS, SASEGT. The TCR comes from a man aged 35-49 years with primary liver carcinoma and hepatitis B virus infection. V is TRBV6-1 and J is TRBJ2-1; no reliable D call. Material: peripheral blood. As DNA, the CDR3 is TGTGTCAGCTCACCCTATCACAATGGGCAGTTCTTC. As protein: CVSSPYHNGQFF.